The entry below gives a single TCR beta chain sequence along with its context. The sample is drawn from a study of blood T cell repertoires in COVID-19. Study at large: Researchers got acute and convalescent COVID-19 samples from the United States, Italy and Spain. T cells, B-cell-depleted T cells, or PBMCs supplied cDNA or gDNA.

With V trimmed by 3 bases and J by 0 bases, 4 bases remained unmatched. This CDR3 region has 16 residues. CDR1 and CDR2 (germline): KGHSH, LQKENI. Original data processing: By means of reference gene primer amplification, nucleated cell counts were estimated. Clones were sequenced by immunoSEQ multiplex PCR, and TCRdb holds only the in-frame ones, with some missing. D and trimming come from the DNA, and the V and J calls and clone size come from that table. Found here are some 47,000 clones, just over 90% of them singletons; the top ten hold 5.1%. Sample: peripheral blood. The V gene is TRBV18, the J gene TRBJ2-2; 7 nucleotides line up with TRBD1. The sequence was obtained from a man aged 70 or older with acute or convalescent COVID-19. The chain's CDR3 is CASSPKQGANTGELFF. The CDR3 DNA reads as TGTGCCAGCTCACCCAAGCAGGGGGCGAACACCGGGGAGCTGTTTTTT.